This T cell receptor beta chain was captured in a study of blood T cell repertoires in COVID-19. Study background: Nucleic acid was either cDNA or gDNA, and it came from T cells, B-cell-depleted T cells, or PBMCs.

Libraries were prepared by immunoSEQ multiplex PCR; TCRdb keeps only in-frame clonotypes and omits some of them. The sample consists of 240,000 or so clones, 70% to 90% of them appearing once. CDR1 and CDR2 (germline): KGHDR, SFDVKD. This CDR3 comprises 15 residues. Between the trimmed V and J ends, which lost 5 bases and 2 bases, there was a span of 11 bases. This TCR was recovered from a man aged 55 to 70 with acute or convalescent COVID-19. The chain employs TRBV24-1 and TRBJ2-2, with D unresolved. The sequencing input was peripheral blood. The CDR3 sequence: CATSGPGTNTGELFF. The CDR3 DNA sequence: TGTGCCACCAGTGGGCCAGGTACCAACACCGGGGAGCTGTTTTTT.